This note documents a single TCR beta chain sequence. Measured with immunoSEQ multiplex PCR; TCRdb has only the in-frame clones, and not every one. The repertoire holds about 40,000 clones, with approximately 94% as singletons. This entry comes from a study of T cell changes during pregnancy in multiple sclerosis. V gave up 7 bases and J gave up 0 bases; unmatched junction bases: 8. The germline V gene has CDR1 MDHEN and CDR2 SYDVKM. The CDR3 is made up of 15 amino acids. This chain links TRBV28 with TRBJ1-2, with 7 bases identical to TRBD1. The sample consisted of peripheral blood, taken before pregnancy. The receptor was isolated from a female donor with multiple sclerosis, enrolled in a pregnancy study. CDR3 in amino acids: CASTQGQLTNYGYTF. For the CDR3, the DNA is TGTGCCAGCACCCAGGGACAGCTTACTAACTATGGCTACACCTTC.